The T cell receptor beta chain under discussion was sequenced for a study of T-cell reconstitution after alpha-beta-depleted transplantation in children. Study-level results: Surviving recipient T cells and thymic progenitors accounted for the high day-60 TCRbeta diversity observed in some patients. Approximately two months post-transplant, alpha-beta T cells reportedly originated from several hundred expanded graft clones.

The TCRbeta library was prepared with unique molecular identifiers. TCRdb re-analysed the PCR reads in MiXCR, keeping a single row per CDR3 protein. The sample has approximately 110,000 distinct CDR3 sequences, 23% seen once. This clonotype was counted only a few times. The antigen remains undetermined. Deletions cut 4 bases from V and 5 bases from J, with 13 bases between. Germline values: CDR1 SGHRS, CDR2 YFSETQ. The CDR3 spans 14 residues. The clonotype was recovered from a male patient between 2 and 15 years old who had a stem cell transplant for chronic granulomatous disease, so the T cells may come from the graft donor. The J gene is TRBJ2-1, the V gene TRBV5-1, with D possibly TRBD2 on 6 matching bases. The source was PBMCs, mostly from graft donor cells, collected 180 days after TCRalphabeta/CD19-depleted stem cell transplant. CDR3 bases: TGCGCCAGCAGCCCCCGGGACTTGGACAATGAGCAGTTCTTC. This gives the protein CASSPRDLDNEQFF. Based on the CDR3 plus reference TRBV5-1 and TRBJ2-1, the full variable domain is KAGVTQTPRYLIKTRGQQVTLSCSPISGHRSVSWYQQTPGQGLQFLFEYFSETQRNKGNFPGRFSGRQFSNSRSEMNVSTLELGDSALYLCASSPRDLDNEQFFGPGTRLTVL.